This T cell receptor beta chain was recorded in a study of cytomegalovirus exposure and HLA in healthy donors. Study background: Genotyping of roughly 400 donors showed that about 83% belonged to the Caucasian-associated ancestry cluster.

Study conclusions and caveats: TCR beta sequences numbering more than 15,000 were associated with HLA alleles at 0.05 false discovery rate in a later analysis. Some TCR beta chains (over 150 of them) were listed as cytomegalovirus-associated.

The sample holds a few counts of this clone. Antigen: not known. Researchers ran the PCR with 60 Vbeta and 13 Jbeta primers. Profiled with immunoSEQ multiplex PCR; TCRdb holds only in-frame clones, not every one. Among roughly 100,000 clones listed, under 85% were seen once. The CDR3 length is 16 residues. Per germline, CDR1 MNHEY and CDR2 SVGAGI. Unmatched junction bases numbered 7, after V lost 0 bases and J lost 7 bases. This receptor was identified in a man aged 25-40 years in good health and CMV-seronegative. This chain uses TRBV6-5 with TRBJ1-2; TRBD1 agrees at 11 bases. Sequences were obtained from PBMCs. CDR3: CASSYSPRTGGVGYTF. The CDR3, as DNA: TGTGCCAGCAGTTACTCCCCTCGGACAGGGGGCGTTGGCTACACCTTC.